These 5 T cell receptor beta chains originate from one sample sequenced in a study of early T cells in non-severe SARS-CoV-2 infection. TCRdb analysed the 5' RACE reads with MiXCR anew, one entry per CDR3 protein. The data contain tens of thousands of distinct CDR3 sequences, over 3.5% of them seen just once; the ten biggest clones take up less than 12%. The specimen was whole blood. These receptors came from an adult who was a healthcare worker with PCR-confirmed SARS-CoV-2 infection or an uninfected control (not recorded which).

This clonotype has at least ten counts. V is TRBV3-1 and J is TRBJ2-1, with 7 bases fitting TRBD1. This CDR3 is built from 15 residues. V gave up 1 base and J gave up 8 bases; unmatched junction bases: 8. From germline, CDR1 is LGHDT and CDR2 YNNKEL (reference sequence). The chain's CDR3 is CASSQAKIQGYEQFF. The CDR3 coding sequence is TGTGCCAGCAGCCAAGCCAAGATACAGGGGTATGAGCAGTTCTTC.

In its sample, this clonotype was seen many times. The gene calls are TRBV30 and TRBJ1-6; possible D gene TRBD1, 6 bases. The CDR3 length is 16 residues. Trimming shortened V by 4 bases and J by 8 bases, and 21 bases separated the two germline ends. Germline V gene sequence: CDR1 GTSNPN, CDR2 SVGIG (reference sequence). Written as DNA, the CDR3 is TGTGCCTGGACGGCTTGGGGGGGCGCATCGGATTCACCCCTCCACTTT. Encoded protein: CAWTAWGGASDSPLHF.

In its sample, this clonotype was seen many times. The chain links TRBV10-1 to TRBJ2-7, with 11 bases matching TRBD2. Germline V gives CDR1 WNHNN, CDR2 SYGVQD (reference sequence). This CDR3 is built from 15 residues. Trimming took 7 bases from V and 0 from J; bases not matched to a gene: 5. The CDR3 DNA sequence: TGCGCCAGCATAGTCGGGACTAGCGGCTCCTACGAGCAGTACGTC. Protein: CASIVGTSGSYEQYV.

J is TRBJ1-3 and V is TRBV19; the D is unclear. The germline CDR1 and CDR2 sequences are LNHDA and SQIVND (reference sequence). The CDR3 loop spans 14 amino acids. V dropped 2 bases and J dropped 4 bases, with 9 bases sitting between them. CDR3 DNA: TGTGCCAGTAGTATACCGACTGTCGGAAACACCATATATTTT. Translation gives CASSIPTVGNTIYF.

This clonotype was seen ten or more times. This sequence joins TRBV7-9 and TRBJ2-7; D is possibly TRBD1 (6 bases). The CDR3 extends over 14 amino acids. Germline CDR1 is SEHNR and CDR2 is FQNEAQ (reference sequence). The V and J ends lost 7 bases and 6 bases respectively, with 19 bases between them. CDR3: CASIKNTGTGEQYF. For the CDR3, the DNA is TGTGCCAGCATCAAAAACACAGGGACGGGCGAGCAGTACTTC.